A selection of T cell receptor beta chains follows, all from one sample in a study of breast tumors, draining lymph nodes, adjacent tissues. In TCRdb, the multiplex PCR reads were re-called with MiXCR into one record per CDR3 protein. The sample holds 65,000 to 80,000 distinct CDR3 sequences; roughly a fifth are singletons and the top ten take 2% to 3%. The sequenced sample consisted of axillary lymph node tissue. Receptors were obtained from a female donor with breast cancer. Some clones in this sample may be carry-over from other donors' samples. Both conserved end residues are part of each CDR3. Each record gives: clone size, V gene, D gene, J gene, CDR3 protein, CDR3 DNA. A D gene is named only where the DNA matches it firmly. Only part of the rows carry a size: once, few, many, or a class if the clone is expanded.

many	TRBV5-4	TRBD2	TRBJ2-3	CASSRGTSADTQYF	TGTGCCAGCAGCCGGGGGACTAGCGCAGATACGCAGTATTTT
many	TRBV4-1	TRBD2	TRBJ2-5	CASSQDPGLAGPGGETQYF	TGCGCCAGCAGCCAAGATCCGGGACTAGCGGGACCAGGGGGAGAGACCCAGTACTTC
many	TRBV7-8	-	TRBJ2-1	CASSSFYSSYNEQFF	TGTGCCAGCAGCTCATTTTATAGCTCCTACAATGAGCAGTTCTTC
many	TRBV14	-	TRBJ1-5	CASSQDVQGSNQPQHF	TGTGCCAGCAGCCAAGATGTTCAGGGTAGCAATCAGCCCCAGCATTTT
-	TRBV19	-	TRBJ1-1	CASSIRQKAFF	TGTGCCAGTAGTATTAGGCAGAAAGCTTTCTTT
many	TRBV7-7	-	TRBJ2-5	CASSLAHQETQYF	TGTGCTAGCAGCTTAGCTCACCAAGAGACCCAGTACTTC
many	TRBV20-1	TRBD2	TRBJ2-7	CSARKAGLAGHEQYF	TGCAGTGCTAGAAAGGCTGGGCTAGCGGGCCACGAGCAGTACTTC
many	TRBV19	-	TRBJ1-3	CASRPPAGNTIYF	TGTGCCAGTAGACCCCCGGCTGGAAACACCATATATTTT
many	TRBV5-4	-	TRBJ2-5	CASSPPGAGETQYF	TGTGCCAGCAGCCCCCCGGGTGCGGGAGAGACCCAGTACTTC
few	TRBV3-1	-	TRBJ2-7	CASSQRGGGSYEQYF	TGTGCCAGCAGCCAAAGGGGCGGCGGGTCGTACGAGCAGTACTTC
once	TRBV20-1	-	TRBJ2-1	CSARGLPADGEQLF	TGCAGTGCCAGAGGACTACCCGCCGATGGGGAGCAGCTCTTC
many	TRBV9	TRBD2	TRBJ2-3	CASSLTSGESTDTQYF	TGTGCCAGCAGCCTTACTAGCGGGGAAAGCACAGATACGCAGTATTTT
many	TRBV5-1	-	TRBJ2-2	CASSFEVSYGELFF	TGCGCCAGCAGCTTCGAGGTATCGTACGGGGAGCTGTTTTTT
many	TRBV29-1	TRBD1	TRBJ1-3	CSVQDRTGPATGNTIYF	TGCAGCGTCCAAGACCGGACAGGACCCGCCACTGGAAACACCATATATTTT
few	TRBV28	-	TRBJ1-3	CASSSPGGKDGNTIYF	TGTGCCAGCAGCTCCCCAGGAGGGAAGGATGGAAACACCATATATTTT
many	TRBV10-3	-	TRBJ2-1	CAIGISSYNEQFF	TGTGCCATCGGGATCAGCTCCTACAATGAGCAGTTCTTC
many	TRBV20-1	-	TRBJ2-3	CSASGPSTDTQYF	TGCAGTGCTAGCGGGCCTAGCACAGATACGCAGTATTTT
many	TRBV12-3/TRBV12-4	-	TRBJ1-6	CASSSFGVDSPLHF	TGTGCCAGCAGCTCTTTCGGGGTTGATTCACCCCTCCACTTT
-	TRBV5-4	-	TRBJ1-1	CASSLSGGGLNTEAFF	TGTGCCAGCAGCTTATCAGGTGGCGGGTTGAACACTGAAGCTTTCTTT
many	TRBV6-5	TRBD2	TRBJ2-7	CASSYSAGGVYEQYF	TGTGCCAGCAGTTACTCGGCGGGGGGGGTCTACGAGCAGTACTTC
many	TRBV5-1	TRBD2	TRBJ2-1	CASSLAVGGPNNEQFF	TGCGCCAGCAGCTTGGCGGTGGGAGGGCCCAACAATGAGCAGTTCTTC
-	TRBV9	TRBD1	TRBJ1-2	CASSDHRGYYGCTF	TGTGCCAGCAGCGACCACAGGGGGTACTATGGCTGCACCTTC
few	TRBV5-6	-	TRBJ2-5	CATNIRGQETQYF	TGTGCCACAAATATAAGGGGGCAAGAGACCCAGTACTTC
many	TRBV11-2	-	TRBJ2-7	CANRESERPRSYEQYF	TGTGCCAACCGGGAGTCGGAGCGGCCGAGGTCTTACGAGCAGTACTTC
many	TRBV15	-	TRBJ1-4	CATSLKARANEKLFF	TGTGCCACCAGCCTCAAGGCGAGGGCGAATGAAAAACTGTTTTTT
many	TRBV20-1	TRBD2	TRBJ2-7	CSASSGRNYEQYF	TGCAGTGCTAGTAGCGGGCGCAACTACGAGCAGTACTTC
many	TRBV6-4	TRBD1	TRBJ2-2	CASSPGQGAIGELFF	TGTGCCAGCAGTCCGGGACAGGGGGCGATCGGGGAGCTGTTTTTT
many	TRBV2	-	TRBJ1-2	CASTPSERIGLNYGYTF	TGTGCCAGCACACCAAGTGAGAGGATAGGGCTTAACTATGGCTACACCTTC
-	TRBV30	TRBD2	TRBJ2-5	CAWSVETSGRWETQYF	TGTGCCTGGAGTGTAGAGACTAGCGGGAGATGGGAGACCCAGTACTTC
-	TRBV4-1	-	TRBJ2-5	CASSQHLGTWETQYF	TGCGCCAGCAGCCAACACCTAGGGACGTGGGAGACCCAGTACTTC
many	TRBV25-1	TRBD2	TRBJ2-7	CASSATGTSGRIVYEQYF	TGTGCCAGCAGTGCTACCGGGACTAGCGGGAGAATCGTTTACGAGCAGTACTTC
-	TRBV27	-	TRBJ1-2	CASSQTLRSYGYTF	TGTGCCAGCAGTCAAACTCTCCGTTCCTATGGCTACACCTTC
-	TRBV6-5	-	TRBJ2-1	CASSSWMGGHNEQFF	TGTGCCAGCAGTTCGTGGATGGGGGGCCACAATGAGCAGTTCTTC
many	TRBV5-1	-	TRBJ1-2	CASSLGSGSLGYGYTF	TGCGCCAGCAGCTTGGGGTCTGGGTCCTTGGGCTATGGCTACACCTTC
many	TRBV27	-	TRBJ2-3	CASRGSTDTQYF	TGTGCCAGCAGGGGTAGCACAGATACGCAGTATTTT
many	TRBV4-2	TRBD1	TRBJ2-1	CASSQGFVGQGMNEQFF	TGTGCCAGCAGCCAAGGGTTTGTGGGACAGGGGATGAATGAGCAGTTCTTC
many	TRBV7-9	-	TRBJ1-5	CASSPVGAGNQPQHF	TGTGCCAGCAGCCCGGTGGGGGCAGGCAATCAGCCCCAGCATTTT
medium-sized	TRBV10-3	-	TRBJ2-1	CAISGSGGAENEQFF	TGTGCCATCAGTGGGTCCGGGGGCGCTGAGAATGAGCAGTTCTTC
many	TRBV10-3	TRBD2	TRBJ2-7	CAISGSQTSNYEQYF	TGTGCCATCAGTGGTTCTCAGACTAGCAACTACGAGCAGTACTTC
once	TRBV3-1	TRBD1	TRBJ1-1	CASSPDRRNTEAFF	TGTGCCAGCAGCCCGGACAGGCGGAACACTGAAGCTTTCTTT
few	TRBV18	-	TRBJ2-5	CASSPQERTQYF	TGTGCCAGCTCACCTCAAGAACGGACCCAGTACTTC
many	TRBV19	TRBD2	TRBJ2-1	CASIPSFGGGSYNEQFF	TGTGCCAGTATCCCTTCCTTCGGCGGGGGCTCCTACAATGAGCAGTTCTTC
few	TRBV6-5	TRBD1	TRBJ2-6	CASSTGTGNGANVLTF	TGTGCCAGCAGCACCGGGACAGGGAACGGGGCCAACGTCCTGACTTTC
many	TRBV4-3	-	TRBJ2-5	CASSQEASLETQYF	TGCGCCAGCAGCCAAGAGGCTAGTTTGGAGACCCAGTACTTC
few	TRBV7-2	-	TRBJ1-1	CASSDYPFLGGGTEAFF	TGTGCCAGCAGCGATTACCCGTTTCTGGGAGGGGGCACTGAAGCTTTCTTT
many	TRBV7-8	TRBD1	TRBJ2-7	CASSSRDSTYEQYF	TGTGCCAGCAGCTCCCGGGACAGCACCTACGAGCAGTACTTC
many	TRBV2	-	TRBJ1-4	CASSAPPDEKLFF	TGTGCCAGCAGTGCCCCACCGGATGAAAAACTGTTTTTT
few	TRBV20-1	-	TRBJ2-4	CSARDTGPQYF	TGCAGTGCTAGAGATACGGGCCCGCAGTACTTC
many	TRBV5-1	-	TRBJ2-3	CASSLEGPKYF	TGCGCCAGCAGCTTGGAAGGGCCCAAGTATTTT
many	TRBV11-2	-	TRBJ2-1	CASSAYRRPNEQFF	TGTGCCAGCAGCGCATATAGGAGGCCCAATGAGCAGTTCTTC
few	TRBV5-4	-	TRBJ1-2	CASSDSPGVVDGYTF	TGTGCCAGCAGCGACAGTCCCGGCGTTGTTGATGGCTACACCTTC
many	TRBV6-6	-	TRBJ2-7	CASSYSEMDYEQYF	TGTGCCAGCAGTTACTCGGAAATGGACTACGAGCAGTACTTC
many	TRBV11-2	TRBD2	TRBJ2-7	CASSLGGGTPYEQYF	TGTGCCAGCAGCTTAGGCGGGGGAACCCCCTACGAGCAGTACTTC
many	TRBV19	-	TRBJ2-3	CASAALGARGTDTQYF	TGTGCCAGTGCGGCCCTGGGGGCGAGAGGAACAGATACGCAGTATTTT
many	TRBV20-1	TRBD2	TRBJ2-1	CSARDNAGGRNNEQFF	TGCAGTGCTAGAGATAACGCGGGAGGGAGGAACAATGAGCAGTTCTTC
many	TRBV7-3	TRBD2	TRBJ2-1	CASAPGGASYNEQFF	TGTGCCAGCGCCCCCGGGGGGGCCTCCTACAATGAGCAGTTCTTC
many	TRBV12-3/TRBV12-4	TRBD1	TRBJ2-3	CASGQVTDTQYF	TGTGCCAGTGGACAGGTCACAGATACGCAGTATTTT
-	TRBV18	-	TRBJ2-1	CASSPGLYNEQFF	TGTGCCAGCTCACCTGGGCTTTACAATGAGCAGTTCTTC
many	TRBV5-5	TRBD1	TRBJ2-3	CASSFGTGRADTQYF	TGTGCCAGCAGCTTCGGGACAGGGAGAGCAGATACGCAGTATTTT
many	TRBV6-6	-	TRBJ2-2	CASSPRANTGELFF	TGTGCCAGCAGTCCTAGGGCAAACACCGGGGAGCTGTTTTTT